This T cell receptor beta chain was identified in a study of cytomegalovirus exposure and HLA in healthy donors. This clone was recorded a few times. The primer mix had 60 Vbeta and 13 Jbeta primers. Only in-frame clones appear in the TCRdb table, and some are missing; sequencing was by immunoSEQ multiplex PCR. Found here are a few hundred thousand clones, 60% to 85% of them singletons; the top ten hold roughly 16%. Input material: PBMCs. The receptor was derived from a man aged 40-49 years in good health and CMV-seronegative.

CDR3 in DNA: TGCGCCAGCAGCTTAGGGACTAGCGGCAATGAGCAGTTCTTC. Translation: CASSLGTSGNEQFF. The chain is built from TRBV5-1 and TRBJ2-1, with TRBD2 matching 11 bases. Per germline, CDR1 SGHRS and CDR2 YFSETQ. The ends lost 2 bases at V and 6 bases at J; junction bases unmatched: 1. This CDR3 region has 14 residues.